One sample yielded the 15 T cell receptor beta chains listed below, sequenced in a study of T cells in Graves' hyperthyroidism and ophthalmopathy (dated by TCRdb to the late 2010s). The library was prepared using multiplex PCR. The sample was run on an Illumina HiSeq 2000. The TCR beta CDR3 regions were amplified from the RNA transcripts. The first round of RT-PCR for the TCR CDR3 was performed with the HTBI primer set and the Qiagen OneStep RT-PCR kit. The raw public data were reprocessed by TCRdb itself: fastp quality trimming at Q25, MiXCR clonotype calling, in-frame beta chains only. Identical CDR3 protein sequences are pooled into one entry, listed with their most common genes and DNA. Here the sample has more than 500,000 distinct CDR3 sequences; around 46% occur a single time. Around 20% of the sample comes from the top ten. The sequenced sample consisted of peripheral blood or thyroid tissue (not recorded which). These receptors were taken from an adult woman with Graves' disease, either hyperthyroidism or ophthalmopathy (not recorded which).

The genes are TRBV10-3 and TRBJ2-7; D is possibly TRBD2 (6 bases). Germline CDR1 ENHRY, CDR2 SYGVKD. This CDR3 has 15 residues. Trimming took off 5 bases at V and 3 bases at J, with 17 bases between the two ends. CDR3 nucleotide sequence: TGTGCCATCAGTACCGGGAGTAGGGAGAACTACGAGCAGTACTTC. Its protein product is CAISTGSRENYEQYF.

This clonotype was picked up a small number of times. This chain connects TRBV10-3 to TRBJ2-1; D unresolved. V was trimmed by 10 bases and J by 8 bases, leaving 9 bases between them. Germline loops: CDR1 ENHRY, CDR2 SYGVKD. The CDR3 runs 10 residues. The CDR3 DNA reads as TGTGCCACTAGGGCGTATGAGCAGTTCTTC. Its translation is CATRAYEQFF.

This clonotype was counted a few times. One end of the junction does not line up with germline, which may come from a read error. The chain combines TRBV5-1 with TRBJ1-6; 8 bases match TRBD1. Germline V CDR1 and CDR2: SGHRS, YFSETQ. CDR3 length: 15 residues. The CDR3 loop is CASNPQGAWNSPLHF. The CDR3 region has the DNA TGTGCCAGCAACCCTCAGGGGGCCTGGAATTCACCCCTCCACTTT.

The rearrangement uses TRBV2 and TRBJ1-5, with D hard to call. The CDR3 extends over 16 amino acids. V was trimmed by 6 bases and J by 14 bases, leaving 29 bases between them. Per germline, CDR1 SNHLY and CDR2 FYNNEI. CDR3 protein: CASSHSPRHGVSYEHF. The CDR3 bases are TGTGCCAGCAGCCACTCCCCACGGCATGGGGTATCCTACGAGCATTTT.

This clonotype was observed many times. The V and J genes are TRBV5-1 and TRBJ1-1, with TRBD1 matching over 7 bases. With 2 bases clipped from V and 4 bases from J, the junction kept 5 bases outside the gene matches. Germline values: CDR1 SGHRS, CDR2 YFSETQ. This CDR3 contains 14 residues. The CDR3 DNA follows: TGCGCCAGCAGCTTTGCCAGGGGGGCCACTGAAGCTTTCTTT. Translated, it gives CASSFARGATEAFF.

This clonotype showed up many times. The chain carries TRBV5-1 and TRBJ1-1; 8 bases line up with TRBD1. There are 14 residues in the CDR3. Germline trimming cut 4 bases from V and 4 bases from J; bases unmatched to any gene: 6. Germline CDR1 and CDR2: SGHRS and YFSETQ. As DNA, the CDR3 is TGCGCCAGCAGCGAACGACAGGGGACCACTGAAGCTTTCTTT. This translates into CASSERQGTTEAFF. The whole variable domain, remainder taken from reference TRBV5-1 and TRBJ1-1, is KAGVTQTPRYLIKTRGQQVTLSCSPISGHRSVSWYQQTPGQGLQFLFEYFSETQRNKGNFPGRFSGRQFSNSRSEMNVSTLELGDSALYLCASSERQGTTEAFFGQGTRLTVV.

This clonotype was counted only a few times. The V call is TRBV7-9, the J call TRBJ2-6, with unresolved D. Germline CDR1 is SEHNR and CDR2 is FQNEAQ (reference sequence). CDR3 length: 13 amino acids. V was cut by 5 bases and J by 3 bases, with 5 bases left in between. The CDR3 nucleotides read TGTGCCAGCAGCGCTCGTGGGGCCAACGTCCTGACTTTC. Its protein is CASSARGANVLTF. The whole variable domain, remainder taken from reference TRBV7-9 and TRBJ2-6, is DTGVSQNPRHKITKRGQNVTFRCDPISEHNRLYWYRQTLGQGPEFLTYFQNEAQLEKSRLLSDRFSAERPKGSFSTLEIQRTEQGDSAMYLCASSARGANVLTFGAGSRLTVL.

DNA of the CDR3: TGTGCCAGCAGCACGCCCGCGGGGGGCGTAGAGATCACTGAAGCTTTCTTT. Amino acid sequence: CASSTPAGGVEITEAFF. The chain uses TRBV7-2 and TRBJ1-1; a weak D match, TRBD1 (6 bases). Germline CDR1 and CDR2: SGHTA and FQGNSA. Deletions cut 5 bases from V and 4 bases from J, with 23 bases between. The CDR3 length is 17 residues.

This clonotype was recorded many times. V gene TRBV4-1 combines with J gene TRBJ2-7; 7 bases are a match to TRBD1. The CDR3 consists of 15 residues. Germline loops: CDR1 MGHRA, CDR2 YSYEKL. V shed 5 bases, J shed 3 bases, and the junction held 10 bases outside the gene matches. In DNA, the CDR3 is TGCGCCAGCAGCGACGTGAGGGGGCGCCTCTACGAGCAGTACTTC. Translated: CASSDVRGRLYEQYF.

This clonotype was seen a single time. This chain links TRBV29-1 with TRBJ2-7, with D perhaps matching TRBD1 (6 bases). Trimming took off 5 bases at V and 2 bases at J, with 7 bases between the two ends. The V gene's germline CDR1 is SQVTM and CDR2 ANQGSEA. CDR3 length equals 11 residues. CDR3 coding DNA: TGCAGCGTTCAGGGGACCTACGAGCAGTACTTC. Translated: CSVQGTYEQYF.

As concerns this clonotype: A read error may explain this, as a much larger clone is one base away. The rearrangement links TRBV7-8 to TRBJ1-3, with D unresolved. There are 15 residues in the CDR3. Per germline, CDR1 SGHVS and CDR2 FQNEAQ. The CDR3 here is CASSLWWSSGNTTYF. CDR3 in DNA: TGCGCCAGCAGCCTTTGGTGGAGCTCTGGAAACACCACATATTTT.

This clonotype was seen repeatedly, ten times or more. The chain joins TRBV6-1 to TRBJ1-6; 7 bases line up with TRBD1. The V gene end was trimmed by 6 bases and the J gene end by 10 bases; junction bases not matched to a gene: 9. The CDR3 has 14 amino acids. Germline V gives CDR1 MNHNS, CDR2 SASEGT. The CDR3 reads CASSGQAGGSPLHF. The CDR3 nucleotides read TGTGCCAGCAGCGGACAGGCGGGAGGATCACCCCTCCACTTT.

This clonotype appeared many times. The J gene is TRBJ2-7, the V gene TRBV7-9, with 7 positions matching TRBD1. This CDR3 is 15 amino acids long. Per germline, CDR1 SEHNR and CDR2 FQNEAQ (reference sequence). Trimming at V came to 5 bases and at J to 0 bases, leaving 7 bases not matched to a gene. CDR3 sequence (DNA): TGTGCCAGCAGCCTAAGGGGGCATGGCTCCTACGAGCAGTACTTC. This encodes CASSLRGHGSYEQYF.

A word on this clonotype: The missing conserved phenylalanine or tryptophan at the end of this CDR3 makes a read error likely. The limits of the CDR3 on the DNA are not certain, so only TCRdb's listed CDR3 is given. The chain has TRBV6-1 and TRBJ2-6; the table names TRBD1, a call not compared with the DNA. The CDR3 totals 8 residues, both ends included. Looked up from germline, CDR1 is MNHNS and CDR2 is SASEGT. CDR3 loop: CASSEVPT.

CDR3 bases: TGTGCCAGCAGCCCGGGACTAGCGGATAATGAGCAGTTCTTC. Protein product: CASSPGLADNEQFF. The V gene is TRBV11-2, the J gene TRBJ2-5; 11 bases are a match to TRBD2. The J call may be mistaken, given a closer DNA end match to TRBJ2-1. The CDR3 totals 14 residues. CDR1 is SGHAT, CDR2 FQNNGV, per germline.